This T cell receptor beta chain is drawn from a study of T cells in Graves' hyperthyroidism and ophthalmopathy. Study-wide results and caveats: In validation, the model predicted ophthalmopathy. These predictions came a median about 6 months before onset. Researchers report that a 13 V-J model separated ophthalmopathy from stable hyperthyroidism.

Researchers took RNA transcripts and amplified the TCR beta CDR3 regions from them. TCR CDR3 regions were first amplified by RT-PCR with HTBI primers. TCRdb fed the multiplex PCR reads into MiXCR, producing one record per CDR3 protein. The top ten clones hold around a sixth of a sample with about 350,000 distinct CDR3 sequences, roughly 20% of them seen once. This clonotype was seen many times. Its matching antigen is unknown. Germline V gene data show CDR1 as SGHRS and CDR2 as YFSETQ. The CDR3 totals 13 residues. Trimming left V 6 bases short and J 3 bases short, with 7 bases between. Ophthalmopathy in the patients scored at least 3 on Clinical Activity Score and at least 4 on NOSPECS grade, lasting under 3 months. Clinical symptoms, serum thyroxine, TRAb, thyroid ultrasound and orbital computed tomography informed diagnoses.

The sequencing input was blood. The receptor comes from a woman aged 35 to 49 with Graves' ophthalmopathy. The V and J genes are TRBV5-1 and TRBJ2-6, with D uncertain. CDR3: CASTTGGANVLTF. The CDR3 nucleotides read TGCGCCAGCACCACGGGTGGGGCCAACGTCCTGACTTTC.